The 31 T cell receptor beta chains below were found in one sample sequenced in a study of immune characterization of retroperitoneal liposarcoma. A single record per CDR3 protein comes from TCRdb applying MiXCR to the PCR reads. The data hold about 10,000 distinct CDR3 sequences, with approximately 30% observed a single time. The specimen sequenced was tumor tissue. These receptors originate from a male donor with retroperitoneal liposarcoma.

The chain joins TRBV12-3 or TRBV12-4 to TRBJ2-2; D is undetermined. V shed 10 bases and J shed 6 bases, with 12 bases lying between them. The CDR3 totals 12 residues. The CDR3 nucleotides read TGTGCCACCATGGAGCTGGCCGGGGAGCTGTTTTTT. Its translation: CATMELAGELFF.

The chain uses TRBV7-8 and TRBJ1-1; possible D gene TRBD1, 5 bases. This CDR3 contains 12 residues. Germline-derived CDR1 and CDR2 are SGHVS and FQNEAQ. V was shortened by 5 bases and J by 6 bases, with 10 bases between the two germline ends. The CDR3 loop is CASSPVGPEAFF. The DNA of the CDR3 is TGTGCCAGCAGCCCCGTGGGGCCTGAAGCTTTCTTT.

This rearrangement joins TRBV6-5 to TRBJ2-1, with 7 bases fitting TRBD1. The J segment lost 8 bases and the V segment lost 0 bases, leaving 13 bases of the junction unmatched. Germline CDR1 reads MNHEY; CDR2 reads SVGAGI. The CDR3 covers 17 residues. The CDR3 loop is CASSYSGERGLPHEQFF. The CDR3 DNA is TGTGCCAGCAGTTACTCGGGGGAGAGGGGGCTCCCCCATGAGCAGTTCTTC.

This clonotype was seen once. The CDR3 coding sequence is TGCGCCAGCAGTGAAGGAGGTACCCGGGAGACCCAGTACTTC. This sequence encodes CASSEGGTRETQYF. The chain is built from TRBV10-1 and TRBJ2-5; tentative D call: TRBD2 (5 bases). CDR1 is WNHNN and CDR2 is SYGVQD in the germline V gene (reference sequence). CDR3 length equals 14 residues. V was cut by 3 bases and J by 5 bases, with 13 bases left in between.

This sequence joins TRBV12-3 or TRBV12-4 and TRBJ2-5, with 7 nucleotides matching TRBD1. The CDR3 length is 15 residues. The V gene end was trimmed by 5 bases and the J gene end by 1 base; junction bases not matched to a gene: 7. Here the CDR3 DNA reads TGTGCCAGCAGTCCCATGAACAGGGGCCAAGAGACCCAGTACTTC. It specifies CASSPMNRGQETQYF.

This clonotype was observed a few times. The J gene is TRBJ1-5, the V gene TRBV7-2, with D hard to call. Per germline, CDR1 SGHTA and CDR2 FQGNSA. V lost 4 bases and J lost 4, with 8 bases in between. The CDR3 loop spans 13 amino acids. The CDR3 DNA reads as TGTGCCAGCAGCTCGGATCGAAATCAGCCCCAGCATTTT. This translates into CASSSDRNQPQHF.

By proportion, this clonotype is medium-sized. V is TRBV6-1 and J is TRBJ2-3; 11 nucleotides line up with TRBD1. In germline, CDR1 is MNHNS, CDR2 SASEGT. The CDR3 is 17 amino acids. After removal of 1 base from V and 2 bases from J, the junction contained 5 bases not matched to a gene. The CDR3 coding sequence is TGTGCCAGCAGTGAAGGGACAGGGGGCGGTATCACAGATACGCAGTATTTT. This encodes CASSEGTGGGITDTQYF.

The CDR3 sequence: CATSDEGFQETQYF. Here the CDR3 DNA reads TGTGCCACCAGTGATGAAGGGTTCCAAGAGACCCAGTACTTC. This chain links TRBV24-1 with TRBJ2-5; D remains unclear. The CDR3 is 14 amino acids. The germline V gene encodes CDR1 KGHDR and CDR2 SFDVKD. V dropped 3 bases and J dropped 1 base, with 8 bases sitting between them.

Sample share makes this clonotype medium-sized. The chain couples TRBV7-9 to TRBJ2-1, with a tentative D call TRBD2 (6 bases). Germline CDR1 reads SEHNR; CDR2 reads FQNEAQ (reference sequence). The V end lost 7 bases, the J end lost 5 bases, and 15 bases lay between the germline ends. This CDR3 is 14 amino acids long. CDR3 residues: CASTFTGSDNEQFF. Written as DNA, the CDR3 is TGTGCCAGCACCTTTACCGGGAGTGACAATGAGCAGTTCTTC. The whole variable domain, filled in from reference TRBV7-9 and TRBJ2-1, reads DTGVSQNPRHKITKRGQNVTFRCDPISEHNRLYWYRQTLGQGPEFLTYFQNEAQLEKSRLLSDRFSAERPKGSFSTLEIQRTEQGDSAMYLCASTFTGSDNEQFFGPGTRLTVL.

CDR3 protein: CASSLGGLAGGPGYTQYF. As DNA, the CDR3 is TGTGCCAGCAGCTTAGGGGGGCTAGCGGGAGGGCCGGGTTATACGCAGTATTTT. This chain connects TRBV7-2 to TRBJ2-3; 12 nucleotides agree with TRBD2. Per the germline V gene, CDR1 is SGHTA and CDR2 is FQGNSA. This CDR3 is built from 18 residues. V trimming: 1 base; J trimming: 7 bases; junction bases outside the gene matches: 12.

This chain uses TRBV7-2 with TRBJ2-4; 10 bases are a match to TRBD2. The J call could be wrong; TRBJ2-7 is a better fit for the DNA end. Looked up from germline, CDR1 is SGHTA and CDR2 is FQGNSA. This CDR3 is 13 amino acids long. CDR3 protein: CASSSSGSAEQYF. CDR3 in DNA: TGTGCCAGCAGCTCTAGCGGGAGTGCCGAGCAGTACTTC.

This clonotype was observed once. This chain links TRBV19 with TRBJ2-5; 11 nucleotides match TRBD2. CDR1 is LNHDA and CDR2 is SQIVND in the germline V gene (reference sequence). J lost 11 bases, V lost 3 bases, and 8 bases had no gene match. The CDR3 is 14 residues long. The CDR3 protein is CASSMGLADNEQYF. In nucleotides, the CDR3 is TGTGCCAGTAGTATGGGACTAGCGGACAATGAGCAGTACTTC.

This clonotype was found a few times. The chain links TRBV10-1 to TRBJ2-7, with unresolved D. Germline CDR1 is WNHNN and CDR2 is SYGVQD (reference sequence). Trimming left V 5 bases short and J 7 bases short, with 15 bases between. The CDR3 sequence is 13 residues long. The CDR3 loop is CASSLGLNNEQYF. Written as DNA, the CDR3 is TGCGCCAGCAGTTTAGGGCTCAACAATGAGCAGTACTTC.

DNA for the CDR3: TGTGCCAGCAGCTACGGACTCGGGGAGACCCAGTTCTTC. Protein product: CASSYGLGETQFF. The chain carries TRBV11-2 and TRBJ2-1; the D gene is possibly TRBD2 (5 bases). Germline loops: CDR1 SGHAT, CDR2 FQNNGV. There are 13 residues in the CDR3. Trimming left V 4 bases short and J 13 bases short, with 17 bases between.

In its sample, this clonotype ranks as medium-sized. The rearrangement uses TRBV12-3 or TRBV12-4 and TRBJ2-1; the D is unclear. Trimming removed 1 base from V and 10 bases from J, with 8 bases in between. The CDR3 contains 12 residues. DNA for the CDR3: TGTGCCAGCAGTTTAGACGGGTACGAGCAGTTCTTC. This encodes CASSLDGYEQFF.

This clonotype was detected ten times or more. This chain connects TRBV7-3 to TRBJ2-1; 8 bases are shared with TRBD1. Germline CDR1 SGHTA, CDR2 FQGTGA. This CDR3 contains 13 residues. V dropped 5 bases and J dropped 10; count of bases not matched to a gene: 7. The CDR3 nucleotides are TGTGCCAGCAGCATTGGACAGGGCTACGAGCAGTTCTTC. Translation gives CASSIGQGYEQFF.

In its sample, this clonotype was seen a few times. The chain links TRBV6-4 to TRBJ2-3, with 10 nucleotides matching TRBD1. V gave up 5 bases and J gave up 9 bases; unmatched junction bases: 14. The CDR3 loop spans 16 amino acids. Germline CDR1 MRHNA, CDR2 SNTAGT. The CDR3 region is CASSRSGTGVSETQYF. CDR3 coding DNA: TGTGCCAGCAGTAGGTCCGGGACAGGGGTCTCTGAGACGCAGTATTTT.

This clonotype was detected ten times or more. The genes are TRBV7-8 and TRBJ1-2, with 8 bases lining up with TRBD1. The germline gives CDR1 SGHVS, CDR2 FQNEAQ. V lost 0 bases to trimming and J lost 13 bases; unmatched junction nucleotides: 7. The CDR3 contains 13 residues. CDR3 in amino acids: CASSLAFRDRSTF. In nucleotides, the CDR3 is TGTGCCAGCAGCTTAGCATTCCGGGACAGGAGCACCTTC.

The chain has TRBV11-3 and TRBJ2-7; 11 bases are shared with TRBD2. TRBJ2-1 explains the end of the DNA better; the J call may be wrong. The CDR3 totals 16 residues. From germline, CDR1 is SGHNT and CDR2 YENEEA. The CDR3 spells CASSRYSGRADNEQFF. In DNA form, the CDR3 reads TGTGCCAGCAGCCGTTATAGCGGGAGGGCGGACAATGAGCAGTTCTTC.

In DNA form, the CDR3 reads TGTGCCAGCAGCTCGGGACGGATATACAATGAGCAGTTCTTC. Translating it yields CASSSGRIYNEQFF. The chain combines TRBV11-3 with TRBJ2-1, with D tentatively TRBD1 or TRBD2 (5 bases each). CDR1 and CDR2 from the germline V gene are SGHNT and YENEEA. Trimming took 4 bases from V and 4 from J, leaving 11 bases between them. The CDR3 runs 14 residues.

The chain links TRBV6-1 to TRBJ2-2, with 8 nucleotides matching TRBD1. The CDR3 loop spans 15 amino acids. The germline gives CDR1 MNHNS, CDR2 SASEGT. V lost 5 bases to trimming and J lost 2 bases; unmatched junction nucleotides: 4. The CDR3 region is CASSRGQGNTGELFF. The CDR3 coding sequence is TGTGCCAGCAGTCGTGGACAGGGCAACACCGGGGAGCTGTTTTTT.

The chain joins TRBV6-1 to TRBJ1-1; D is undetermined. The germline V gene encodes CDR1 MNHNS and CDR2 SASEGT. V was cut by 4 bases and J by 8 bases, with 8 bases left in between. There are 11 residues in the CDR3. CDR3 amino acids: CASSVLGEAFF. The CDR3 DNA is TGTGCCAGCAGTGTCCTCGGGGAAGCTTTCTTT.

V gene TRBV6-2 or TRBV6-3 combines with J gene TRBJ2-3, with 10 bases that match TRBD1. The end of the DNA is better explained by TRBJ2-7, so the J call may be wrong. The CDR3 runs 15 residues. Per the germline V gene, CDR1 is MNHEY and CDR2 is SVGEGT. The CDR3 DNA is TGTGCCAGCAGCAACGACGGGACAGGGGTTGATGAGCAGTACTTC. This codes for CASSNDGTGVDEQYF.

This clonotype turned up a few times. The gene calls are TRBV10-3 and TRBJ2-5; the match to TRBD2 covers 11 bases. After removal of 5 bases from V and 5 bases from J, the junction contained 4 bases not matched to a gene. Germline V gives CDR1 ENHRY, CDR2 SYGVKD. CDR3 length: 14 residues. The CDR3 loop reads CAISLSGGDETQYF. The CDR3 bases are TGTGCCATCAGTCTTAGCGGGGGGGATGAGACCCAGTACTTC.

The rearrangement links TRBV5-3 to TRBJ2-6; 8 bases align to TRBD1. TRBV5-3 qualifies as an ORF whose function is uncertain. The J segment lost 0 bases and the V segment lost 8 bases, leaving 13 bases of the junction unmatched. This CDR3 spans 18 amino acids. The CDR3 region is CASSPGTGLNSGANVLTF. In DNA, the CDR3 is TGTGCCAGCAGCCCCGGGACAGGTTTAAACTCTGGGGCCAACGTCCTGACTTTC.

The gene calls are TRBV6-1 and TRBJ1-1; D not certain. Between the trimmed V and J ends, which lost 6 bases and 8 bases, there was a span of 13 bases. The CDR3 consists of 12 residues. The V gene's germline CDR1 is MNHNS and CDR2 SASEGT. The CDR3 protein is CASRNQREEAFF. The CDR3 region has the DNA TGTGCCAGCAGGAATCAAAGGGAGGAAGCTTTCTTT.

The J gene is TRBJ2-3, the V gene TRBV7-6; 8 nucleotides line up with TRBD2. Germline V gives CDR1 SGHVS, CDR2 FNYEAQ. CDR3 length: 17 amino acids. With V trimmed by 0 bases and J by 1 base, 6 bases remained unmatched. The CDR3 sequence: CASSLALTSGRTDTQYF. For the CDR3, the DNA is TGTGCCAGCAGCTTAGCGTTAACTAGCGGCCGCACAGATACGCAGTATTTT.

In this sample, this clonotype turned up many times. CDR3 DNA: TGTGCCAGCAGTTTATTCGGAAGGACAAATTCACCCCTCCACTTT. Protein sequence: CASSLFGRTNSPLHF. The V call is TRBV12-3 or TRBV12-4, the J call TRBJ1-6; maybe TRBD1 (5 bases). V was clipped by 2 bases and J by 7 bases, with 12 bases between them. CDR3 size: 15 residues.

This clonotype was recorded a few times. This chain uses TRBV7-3 with TRBJ2-3, with TRBD1 matching 7 bases. V dropped 5 bases and J dropped 4; count of bases not matched to a gene: 9. This CDR3 has 15 residues. Looked up from germline, CDR1 is SGHTA and CDR2 is FQGTGA. The CDR3 loop is CASSIYRDRSDTQYF. The CDR3 DNA follows: TGTGCCAGCAGCATATACCGGGACAGATCAGATACGCAGTATTTT.

J is TRBJ2-2 and V is TRBV6-5; no reliable D call. This CDR3 spans 15 amino acids. V was clipped by 5 bases and J by 5 bases, with 15 bases between them. CDR1 and CDR2 (germline): MNHEY, SVGAGI. The CDR3 DNA follows: TGTGCCAGCAGTGCCCGCGCGGAGAGTACCGGGGAGCTGTTTTTT. It specifies CASSARAESTGELFF.

With respect to this clonotype: It may be a read error: a sequence one base away is much more abundant. The V call is TRBV6-2 or TRBV6-3, the J call TRBJ2-2; D gene ambiguous. Deletions cut 5 bases from V and 6 bases from J, with 10 bases between. Germline V gives CDR1 MNHEY, CDR2 SVGEGT. This CDR3 has 13 residues. The CDR3 region is CASSGQSAGELFF. The CDR3 DNA sequence: TGTGCCAGCAGTGGGCAGAGTGCCGGGGAGCTGTTTTTT.